This T cell receptor (beta chain) originates from a study of T cell clusters in autoimmune cytopenias (dated by TCRdb to about 2019). The study in broad terms: The median TRB sequencing depth was approximately 52,000 reads per sample, and the median number of distinct TRB clonotypes was about 2,200 per sample. Controls were 20 to 30 age-matched healthy donors for primary cytopenia and around 13 age-matched CLL patients for secondary cytopenia. Peripheral blood TRB and IGH repertoires were sequenced in autoimmune cytopenia patients at active disease and during treatment follow-up, alongside healthy, CLL and autoimmune hepatitis controls. The study was designed to test whether a disease-specific immune repertoire signature usable as a blood-based biomarker is carried by autoimmune cytopenia patients. The paper as a whole reports these results and caveats: The GLIPH analysis suggested a lack of physiological T cell clusters in primary autoimmune cytopenia patients, since around 50 clusters were exclusive to healthy donors whereas 17 were exclusive to patients. The cluster-lack signature was not observed for secondary cytopenia versus CLL, as the signature was apparently masked by the dominant lymphoma-associated repertoire. The T cell clusters were defined in silico only, and their functional role remained to be validated experimentally. Healthy donors showed approximately 3-fold more exclusive TRB clusters than active autoimmune hepatitis patients, consistent with an autoimmunity-wide signature. The TRB repertoire shifts, including less even repertoires in secondary cytopenia and CLL, mostly reflected lymphoma bias and not autoimmunity.

TRB rearrangements were amplified by multiplex PCR using a touch-down protocol with TRB-A and TRB-B primer pools mixed in one tube. Illumina adapters and sample indices were added to the amplicons through two consecutive PCR reactions using Phusion HS II polymerase. The amplicons were purified from gel with the NucleoSpin Gel and PCR Clean-up kit, after which the amplicons were quantified by Qubit and checked for quality on an Agilent 2100 Bioanalyzer. Sequencing of the libraries was performed on an Illumina MiSeq with 600-cycle, single-indexed, paired-end runs. For the original study's pipeline: MiXCR version 2.1.12, together with the default MiXCR reference library, was used to align and assemble the TRB reads. A clone was defined by each unique CDR3 nucleotide sequence, and the analysis included only productive sequences supported by at least two reads. Alpha-parameterized diversity profiles (alpha 0 to 5), including the Shannon (alpha 1) and Simpson (alpha 2) indices, were computed with an R script to assess repertoire diversity. The tcR package was used to compute combinatorial TRB VJ usage, which was then compared between cohorts by principal component analysis with ade4. Using GLIPH, TCRbeta CDR3s were clustered on pairs of cohorts matched for age and read depth, and a Wilcoxon test was used to compare cluster frequencies. TCRdb reprocessed the reads, reporting each CDR3 protein sequence once and no DNA. The V and J calls, along with clone size, are taken from TCRdb and not from the paper's own processing. This specimen's table enumerates about 1,500 distinct CDR3 sequences. In total, the top ten clones hold around half of the sample.

Each sample's TRB amplification started from 250 ng of peripheral blood genomic DNA, which corresponds to approximately 37,500 genome equivalents. The approximately 14 chronic lymphocytic leukemia controls were untreated and were free of autoimmune cytopenia, with mean and median ages of around 65 and 60 years recorded and several of the controls being female. For this clonotype: Its antigen remains unidentified.

CDR3 length: 15 amino acids, cysteine to phenylalanine. Only the protein is on record. CDR1 and CDR2 were assigned from the germline V gene as SGHAT and FQNNGV. Another study also made use of these data, one on T cell repertoires in aging, cancer and after chemotherapy. The second study, in turn, reports: Donors spanned six age groups from 30 or younger to 70 or older, with at least three individuals per group. In the hematological group, the paired samples taken before and after chemotherapy came from chronic lymphocytic leukemia patients who were treated with regimens based on fludarabine or bendamustine. In total, the full dataset held approximately 8.4 million TCR reads. Compared with age-matched healthy donors, untreated patients with either hematological or solid cancers had significantly lower TCR diversity in the blood along with higher clonality. Declining TCR diversity with age in healthy donors was mainly explained by loss of richness; in cancer patients, loss of evenness also contributed. Median generation probability increased over the chemotherapy interval in both cancer cohorts, suggesting repertoire reconstitution through rebound thymic output. The authors noted that the repertoire data do not allow conclusions about immunological memory after chemotherapy. Lymphoid organ infiltration was present in the hematological cancer patients, and this infiltration may itself impair thymic emigration or the expansion of peripheral T cells. Peripheral blood TCR beta repertoires from healthy donors and cancer patients were profiled to examine immunoaging and T cell reconstitution after chemotherapy. Alongside some 100 healthy donors serving as a reference group, the cohort included 200 to 250 cancer patients, of whom more than 85 had hematological cancers and 120 to 130 had solid cancers. Processing of the TRB sequences was carried out with MiXCR versions 2.12 and 3.0.5. Shannon diversity, evenness, clonality (one minus evenness), and alpha-parameterized diversity profiles from alpha 0 to 5 were included as repertoire metrics. The IGoR algorithm was used to calculate generation probabilities for clones in the paired samples taken before and after chemotherapy.

This clonotype was sampled from a human donor with chronic lymphocytic leukemia. Sequenced material: peripheral blood. The chain was built from TRBV11-2 and TRBJ2-3; checking the TCRdb D call of TRBD1 is not possible without DNA. CDR3 reads: CASSLMGGSTDTQYF.